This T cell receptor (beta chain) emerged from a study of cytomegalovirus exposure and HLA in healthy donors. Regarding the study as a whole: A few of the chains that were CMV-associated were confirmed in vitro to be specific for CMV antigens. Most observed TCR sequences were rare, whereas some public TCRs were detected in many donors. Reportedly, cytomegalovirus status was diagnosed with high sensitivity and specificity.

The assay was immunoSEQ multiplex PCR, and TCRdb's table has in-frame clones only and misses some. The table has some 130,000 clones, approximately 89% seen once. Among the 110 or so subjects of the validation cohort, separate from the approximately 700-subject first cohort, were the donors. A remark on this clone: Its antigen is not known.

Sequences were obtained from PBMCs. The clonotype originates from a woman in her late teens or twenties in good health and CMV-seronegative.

CDR3 protein: CASSPLGGVKRGGYTF. The CDR3 DNA reads TGTGCCAGCAGCCCCTTAGGGGGGGTCAAGAGAGGTGGCTACACCTTC. The rearrangement uses TRBV7-8 and TRBJ1-2; D possibly corresponds to TRBD1 (6 bases). The CDR3 runs 16 residues. V was trimmed by 5 bases and J by 7 bases, leaving 23 bases between them. CDR1 and CDR2 (germline): SGHVS, FQNEAQ.